The 14 T cell receptor beta chains listed next were all sequenced from one sample in a study of T-cell reconstitution after alpha-beta-depleted transplantation in children. It was with unique molecular identifiers that the TCRbeta library was prepared. TCRdb processed the PCR reads anew with MiXCR; each CDR3 protein has one entry. The sample gives about a million distinct CDR3 sequences, roughly 29% of which show up once; about 28% is in the top ten. This specimen consisted of PBMCs, mostly from graft donor cells, obtained 360 days after TCRalphabeta/CD19-depleted stem cell transplant. The origin of the receptors is a boy younger than two who had a stem cell transplant for SCID, so the T cells may come from the graft donor.

The chain couples TRBV2 to TRBJ2-3; D uncertain. CDR1 and CDR2 from the germline V gene are SNHLY and FYNNEI. The CDR3 runs 16 residues. V lost 7 bases and J 4 bases, leaving 21 bases between the germline ends. DNA for the CDR3: TGTGCCAGCAAAAGCGAAAGGGCGAAGAACTCAGATACGCAGTATTTT. It is translated as CASKSERAKNSDTQYF.

This sequence joins TRBV4-1 and TRBJ1-4, with 8 bases matching TRBD1. CDR1 MGHRA and CDR2 YSYEKL come from the germline V gene. The CDR3 spans 16 residues. The V segment lost 0 bases and the J segment 8 bases; nucleotides outside the gene matches: 8. The CDR3 coding sequence is TGCGCCAGCAGCCAAGATCCCCGACAGGGGCGGGAAAAACTGTTTTTT. Its translation: CASSQDPRQGREKLFF.

This clonotype was counted a few times. The chain combines TRBV15 with TRBJ2-1; D is unclear. Germline-derived CDR1 and CDR2 are LNHNV and YYDKDF (reference sequence). The CDR3 loop spans 13 amino acids. With 5 bases removed from V and 6 bases from J, the gap between germline ends came to 11 bases. CDR3 residues: CATSARHGNEQFF. In DNA, the CDR3 is TGTGCCACCAGCGCACGACACGGCAATGAGCAGTTCTTC.

In this sample, this clonotype turned up a few times. This chain links TRBV5-6 with TRBJ2-7; tentatively, D is TRBD2 (6 bases). CDR3 length: 16 amino acids. V lost 7 bases and J lost 6, with 26 bases in between. The germline gives CDR1 SGHDT, CDR2 YYEEEE. The chain's CDR3 is CASHPTDSRGISEQYF. CDR3 DNA sequence: TGTGCCAGCCATCCGACCGACAGTCGGGGGATTAGCGAGCAGTACTTC.

V usage is TRBV20-1 and J usage is TRBJ2-1; 10 positions match TRBD2. Germline trimming cut 3 bases from V and 4 bases from J; bases unmatched to any gene: 9. This CDR3 spans 16 amino acids. Germline values: CDR1 DFQATT, CDR2 SNEGSKA (reference sequence). This CDR3 reads CSASLLAGVEYNEQFF. The CDR3 DNA reads as TGCAGTGCTAGTTTGCTAGCGGGGGTCGAGTACAATGAGCAGTTCTTC.

The chain joins TRBV12-3 or TRBV12-4 to TRBJ2-1, with 10 bases that match TRBD2. This CDR3 is 17 amino acids long. With 5 bases clipped from V and 3 bases from J, the junction kept 10 bases outside the gene matches. CDR3 sequence reads: CASSPGTLAGNYNEQFF. The CDR3 nucleotides read TGTGCCAGCAGTCCGGGGACACTAGCGGGGAACTACAATGAGCAGTTCTTC.

This clonotype occurred a few times. The chain has TRBV30 and TRBJ1-5; 9 nucleotides align to TRBD1. Germline-derived CDR1 and CDR2 are GTSNPN and SVGIG (reference sequence). CDR3 length: 14 residues. J gave up 0 bases and V 5 bases, and 2 bases lay outside the gene matches. This CDR3 is CAWGTGISNQPQHF. The CDR3 region has the DNA TGTGCCTGGGGGACAGGGATTAGCAATCAGCCCCAGCATTTT. Full variable domain (remainder filled in from reference TRBV30 and TRBJ1-5): SQTIHQWPATLVQPVGSPLSLECTVEGTSNPNLYWYRQAAGRGLQLLFYSVGIGQISSEVPQNLSASRPQDRQFILSSKKLLLSDSGFYLCAWGTGISNQPQHFGDGTRLSIL.

This clonotype was seen only a few times. J is TRBJ1-1 and V is TRBV12-3 or TRBV12-4, with 12 bases that match TRBD1. Trimming cost V 6 bases and J 8 bases; bases outside gene matches: 7. The CDR3 has 14 residues. The CDR3: CASRRTGTGGEAFF. The CDR3 region has the DNA TGTGCCAGCAGGCGAACCGGGACAGGGGGCGAAGCTTTCTTT.

This clonotype appeared a few times. The chain combines TRBV4-3 with TRBJ2-7; D gene uncertain. The V gene's germline CDR1 is LGHNA and CDR2 YSLEER. The CDR3 loop spans 16 amino acids. Trimming left V 0 bases short and J 3 bases short, with 15 bases between. CDR3 protein: CASSQDMAAGIYEQYF. The CDR3 DNA sequence: TGCGCCAGCAGCCAAGACATGGCGGCAGGCATCTACGAGCAGTACTTC.

The V call is TRBV5-1, the J call TRBJ2-2; D unclear. This CDR3 has 15 amino acids. V dropped 3 bases and J dropped 3 bases, with 12 bases sitting between them. Germline CDR1 is SGHRS and CDR2 is YFSETQ. CDR3 bases: TGCGCCAGCAGCTATAATTTCGAGGACACCGGGGAGCTGTTTTTT. Encoded protein: CASSYNFEDTGELFF.

For the CDR3, the DNA is TGTGCCAGCAGCCACCTCTCTTTACTCGAGCAGTTCTTC. Protein product: CASSHLSLLEQFF. The J gene is TRBJ2-1, the V gene TRBV7-9; D not certain. The V end was cut by 5 bases, the J end by 10 bases, with 15 bases between. The CDR3 spans 13 residues. Germline V CDR1 and CDR2: SEHNR, FQNEAQ (reference sequence).

This clonotype was counted a single time. CDR3 protein: CASSWTAGTPSSGANVLTF. The CDR3 DNA sequence: TGTGCCAGCAGTTGGACCGCCGGGACTCCAAGCTCTGGGGCCAACGTCCTGACTTTC. The chain employs TRBV12-3 or TRBV12-4 and TRBJ2-6; D perhaps matches TRBD2 (6 bases). V lost 4 bases to trimming and J lost 0 bases, with 19 bases between them. The CDR3 covers 19 residues.

The chain carries TRBV20-1 and TRBJ2-1, with D possibly being TRBD2 (5 bases). Germline CDR1 DFQATT, CDR2 SNEGSKA (reference sequence). The CDR3 has 13 amino acids. Here the CDR3 reads CSSPGLIYNEQFF. The CDR3 bases are TGCAGCTCCCCCGGACTCATCTACAATGAGCAGTTCTTC.

This clonotype has a handful of counts. V usage is TRBV12-3 or TRBV12-4 and J usage is TRBJ2-7, with 10 bases identical to TRBD2. The J segment lost 3 bases and the V segment lost 4 bases, leaving 12 bases of the junction unmatched. This CDR3 comprises 17 residues. The CDR3 DNA reads TGTGCCAGCAGTTCCCCCAGCACTAGCGGGGTAAGCTACGAGCAGTACTTC. Translating gives CASSSPSTSGVSYEQYF.